Detailed here is one TCR beta chain. It has no known antigen specificity. Qualities for individual bases were not recorded, and no much larger clone is one base off. The sample is drawn from a study of blood T cell repertoires in COVID-19 (dated by TCRdb to 2020 to 2022). In the study overall: Samples from collaborators originated in the United States, Italy and Spain and spanned both the acute and convalescent phases of COVID-19. The prospective study material was composed of cDNA or gDNA derived from T cells, B-cell-depleted T cells, or PBMCs. The dataset comprised deeply sampled blood TCRbeta repertoires from subjects exposed to, actively infected with, or recovered from COVID-19. The repertoires were released in a freely available public database intended as a resource for research on the immune response to SARS-CoV-2. The samples were drawn from two sources: the first 160 participants of the ongoing ImmuneRACE study, and fewer than 1,500 subjects contributed by 6 global collaborators. A de-identified subject ID, COVID-19 status, age in years and sex were almost always included in the sample metadata. Where HLA class I and class II types were available, the types were taken from metadata supplied by the sample provider, not from assay-based typing.

The CDR3, from cysteine to phenylalanine, totals 14 residues. The DNA shown is the 42-base CDR3, in frame from base 1. Trimming removed 5 bases from V and 0 bases from J, leaving 7 bases between the germline ends. The germline V gene (reference sequence) gives CDR1 as MNHEY and CDR2 as SMNVEV. Collaborating institutions collected whole blood in K2EDTA tubes following their own protocols. Collaborator samples were shipped for TCRbeta analysis as frozen whole blood, isolated PBMCs, or DNA extracted from either sample type. Here is what the overall study found, with its caveats: The quantity of clinical and demographic metadata differed by source and by participant and was supplied without curation.

TCRbeta CDR3 regions were amplified from genomic DNA using the immunoSEQ Assay, a bias-controlled multiplex PCR. The source study handled its data this way. The number of nucleated cells in each sample was estimated from the amplification of reference gene primers within the assay. To quantify the absolute abundance of each unique TCRbeta CDR3 rearrangement, sequence reads were collapsed and filtered. Productive Simpson clonality was computed per sample as the square root of Simpson's diversity index over productive rearrangements. TCRdb limited this immuneACCESS table to in-frame rearrangements with V and J called. A share of clones is missing; checked studies link under half to unresolved V genes, and the rest is unexplained. D and trimming come from the DNA, and the V and J calls and clone size come from that table. Present in this sample are 37,000 or so clones, about nine tenths of which were seen just once. Under 8% of the sample goes to the ten largest clones.

This TCR derives from a human donor in a cohort sampled during active COVID-19. The sample was peripheral blood. The chain couples TRBV27 to TRBJ2-2; the D gene is unclear. For the CDR3, the sequence is CASSAQTNTGELFF. The DNA sequence reads TGTGCCAGCAGTGCACAGACGAACACCGGGGAGCTGTTTTTT.